The clone carrying this T cell receptor beta chain showed up just a few times. This entry belongs to a study of blood T cells in healthy people across ages. CDR1 LGHNA and CDR2 YNFKEQ come from the germline V gene. The CDR3 extends over 16 amino acids. Trimming cost V 4 bases and J 4 bases, with 17 bases left between them. A second PCR of 7 to 11 cycles used a sample-barcoded 5' primer and a J-beta primer mix. TCRdb fed the 5' RACE reads into MiXCR, producing one record per CDR3 protein. Among hundreds of thousands of distinct CDR3 sequences, more than 40% were seen once, and the ten largest hold under 35%. Donation came from healthy Caucasian individuals in Russia who were aged about 6 to 100.

The chain has TRBV4-2 and TRBJ2-1, with D possibly being TRBD2 (5 bases). Specimen: blood. The source is a woman aged 60 to 75 in good health. As DNA, the CDR3 is TGTGCCAGCAGCCGCTTTGGGAGCGGAGATTACAATGAGCAGTTCTTC. Amino acid sequence: CASSRFGSGDYNEQFF.